The sequence of this T cell receptor (beta chain) was determined in a study of cytomegalovirus exposure and HLA in healthy donors. Study conclusions and caveats: Whilst most TCR sequences proved rare, a subset of public TCRs occurred across many donors. The classifier reportedly diagnosed cytomegalovirus status with high sensitivity and specificity.

The PCR made use of 60 Vbeta and 13 Jbeta primers. Original processing methods: As a later analysis found, there were 78 million or so unique TCR beta chains, of which approximately 10 million were shared. Clones were sequenced by immunoSEQ multiplex PCR, and TCRdb holds only the in-frame ones, with some missing. Clonal size and the V and J genes are those of that table, whereas D and trimming came from the DNA. The sample carries about 89,000 clones, about 85% recorded once. To note about this clone: Its matching antigen is unknown.

The CDR3 is 14 residues long. V shed 4 bases and J shed 4 bases, with 13 bases lying between them. The V gene's germline CDR1 is SGHTA and CDR2 FQGTGA. The J gene is TRBJ2-5, the V gene TRBV7-3; D is possibly TRBD2 (6 bases). The TCR originated in a man aged 35 to 55 in good health and CMV-seropositive. The sample was PBMCs. The CDR3 bases are TGTGCCAGCAGCTCGGGCGGGGCGGGAGAGACCCAGTACTTC. This encodes CASSSGGAGETQYF.